The sequence of this TCR beta chain was determined in a study of cytomegalovirus exposure and HLA in healthy donors (dated by TCRdb to about 2017). With regard to the full study: According to an earlier analysis of a few hundred of the donors, some 180 million T cells yielded 120 million or so unique TCR beta sequences and 250 to 350 Gb of sequence data. Among 398 genotyped donors of the cohort, an average of around 250,000 unique TCR beta nucleotide sequences was sequenced per donor, of which roughly 17% were non-productive. An earlier analysis of about 600 of the donors used high-throughput TCR beta sequencing to judge whether each TCR beta V gene segment behaved as functional or pseudogenic. Because of strong linkage in the cohort, 4 to 6 DR-DQ haplotypes were treated as single units for association and clustering. Donor age, sex, ethnicity and CMV serostatus were collected together with the repertoire data. Genome-wide SNP genotypes for about 65% of the 666 donors were used in a later genetic analysis, which treated that subset as a discovery cohort. The number of typed donors differed by locus: about 629-640 for A, B, C, DRB1 and DQB1; 522 for DQA1; some 610 for DPA1; and 450 to 480 for DPB1. Besides the first cohort of hundreds of subjects, a separate validation cohort made up of 120 different subjects was used. HLA typing covered class I and class II loci at four-digit resolution. The aim of the study was to test whether cataloging public T cell receptors could identify signatures of past pathogen exposure. In the later analysis, no new phenotypic data were used to find candidate immune exposures; instead, reliance was placed on TCR beta sequences and their occurrence across donors. High-throughput TCR immunosequencing, statistical association of individual TCRs with disease status, and machine learning were combined to predict cytomegalovirus infection status. The T cell repertoires of several hundred subjects were profiled by immunosequencing and related to cytomegalovirus serostatus. Of the approximately 400 genotyped donors, about 80% fell in the genetic ancestry cluster associated with self-reported Caucasian donors. Every discovery cohort repertoire had been produced on one sequencing platform. A later analysis re-analyzed previously published TCR beta repertoires from 500 to 700 donors and added high-resolution HLA genotyping to study TCR occurrence patterns. Around 320 gigabases of sequencing data and 70 million to 100 million unique TCR sequences were included in an early release covering roughly 600 HLA-typed donors. Findings and caveats that apply to the study as a whole: A later analysis found that most CMV-associated TCR beta chains appeared HLA-restricted, with HLA associations seemingly driven largely by CMV exposure. Most TCR sequences were seen in very few donors, while some public TCRs were found in many individuals. Compared with the approximately 720-donor mean, donors in an Asian-associated ancestry cluster had fewer N-insertions in productive TCRs, according to a later genetic analysis. Some IMGT-functional V segments, including TRBV6-2 and TRBV6-3, could not be told apart with the 87-base-pair reads, so those segments were excluded. The sequencing pipeline was judged likely to have produced a cluster of highly shared sequence variants as a technical artifact. The authors suggested that the approach could potentially be generalized to other disease states and immunological phenotypes. In vitro tests confirmed that three of the cytomegalovirus-associated TCR beta chains recognize cytomegalovirus antigens. For the cohort, immune exposure information was limited to CMV serostatus. Because counts were too low, approximately 15 rarely observed V segments, including chromosome 9 orphons, were excluded from the earlier analysis of 587 of the donors. Because HLA typing was unavailable for some donors at each locus, only the typed subset was used in association tests. In a later analysis, TCR association rates were found to vary across HLA loci, with the most associated TCRs seen for DRB1 alleles and the fewest for HLA-C alleles. An association between a missense DCLRE1C variant and V-gene and J-gene trimming of TCR beta chains was found in a later genetic analysis and replicated in an independent cohort. In both the original and validation cohorts, the classifier was reported to diagnose cytomegalovirus status with high specificity and sensitivity. Several of the top co-occurrence clusters appeared to be linked to parvovirus B19, influenza, CMV and Epstein-Barr virus, according to a later analysis. In a later analysis, HLA-associated TCR beta chains were found to be more clonally expanded and to have lower generation probabilities than equally common non-associated chains. This cohort had only TCR beta chains sequenced, and the lack of alpha or paired-chain data limited which features could be detected. Specific HLA alleles were associated with some 15,000 TCR beta sequences at a false discovery rate of 0.05 in a later analysis. Roughly uniform sequencing depth across donors was assumed in presence/absence analyses, although this assumption may not hold. A further reported finding was that TCR beta sequences accurately predicted the HLA-A and HLA-B alleles for most subjects in the first cohort. Linkage disequilibrium might explain the correlated functional status among segregating V segments, but an unknown experimental factor could not be ruled out. When HLA alleles, especially DR and DQ, strongly co-occurred, TCR associations were difficult to assign to individual alleles. The study gave a list of under 200 TCR beta chains associated with cytomegalovirus. In an earlier analysis of more than 450 of the donors, most TCR beta V segments were observed in productive rearrangements about 90% or about 30% of the time, broadly matching IMGT annotations.

Concerning this clone: Its recognized antigen is unknown. Base qualities are missing; no much larger clone stands one base away.

As encoded in the germline V gene, CDR1 is MGHRA while CDR2 is YSYEKL. CDR3 length: 16 amino acids, cysteine to phenylalanine. Just CDR3 DNA is preserved here, 48 bases in frame from base 1. Trimming accounts for 2 bases at V and 3 bases at J, while the number of junction bases matched to no gene is 7. The cohort was made up of approximately 670 healthy bone marrow donors. All cohort members were sampled while nominally healthy, although unrecorded immune exposures were likely present. The donor was CMV seropositive and was included in the group of 250 to 350 seropositive cohort members. A peripheral blood sample was collected from each donor, and TCR beta sequencing was performed on peripheral blood mononuclear cells. Genomic DNA was extracted from the blood cell samples with the Qiagen DNeasy Blood Extraction Kit. The receptor library was made with the immunoSEQ multiplex PCR assay. For the multiplex PCR, a mixture combining 60 forward primers for TCR Vbeta segments and 13 reverse primers for TCR Jbeta segments was used. The CDR3 region of rearranged TCR beta genes was amplified from genomic DNA by a multiplex PCR assay. Amplified TCR beta libraries were sequenced as 87-base-pair reads on the Illumina HiSeq System. The published analysis was carried out like this. In a later analysis, tens of millions of unique TCR beta chains were counted across the 650 to 700 repertoires, and roughly 11 million of these chains were shared by at least two donors. Raw reads were error-corrected and collapsed into unique sequences with a nearest-neighbor algorithm that merged closely related sequences to remove PCR and sequencing errors. CDR3 sequences were aligned to IMGT reference sequences to assign V, D and J gene segments. Each retained sequence needed at least a six-nucleotide match to both a V gene segment and a J gene segment. Rearrangements were classified as productive when the CDR3 lacked stop codons and remained in frame with V and J, and all other rearrangements were classified as non-productive. CDR3 was defined by IMGT convention, running from the second conserved V-encoded cysteine to the conserved J-encoded phenylalanine. Sequences without an unambiguous match to a single V gene segment were excluded from the earlier analysis of a few hundred of the donors. An earlier analysis of 450 to 650 of the donors called V segments functional above 56.7% productive rearrangements and segregating when the between-donor standard deviation exceeded 5%. A statistical classification framework was built to diagnose cytomegalovirus status from the catalog of TCR beta chain sequences. In a later analysis, V and J genes were assigned by comparing TCR nucleotide sequences against IMGT/GENE-DB human TR gene sequences. A later analysis assigned CDR3 sequences and most-parsimonious VDJ recombination scenarios with the TCRdist pipeline. In a later analysis, every TCR beta chain was defined by the combination of its CDR3 amino acid sequence and its V-gene family, and reads without a unique V-gene family were dropped. To address suspected cross-contamination and a sequencing artifact, a later analysis removed roughly 640 highly shared, low-generation-probability nucleotide sequences. In a later analysis, a clonal expansion index was calculated for each public chain from normalized within-repertoire ranks of inferred template counts. Generation probabilities in a later analysis came from a VDJ recombination model fitted to out-of-frame rearrangements, and those results were checked against IGoR. In a later analysis, TCR-TCR, TCR-HLA and TCR-CMV co-occurrence was scored with hypergeometric tests, and a repertoire-size bias correction was applied to TCR pairs. To estimate false discovery rates, a later analysis permuted the HLA or CMV assignments 20 times. In a later analysis, co-occurring TCRs were grouped with DBSCAN, and TCRdist sequence similarity was added when clustering was performed within HLA-allele-positive subsets. Co-occurrence clustering excluded repertoires with fewer than 30,000 or more than 120,000 public chains, plus five with anomalous nucleotide sharing. In TCRdb, the immuneACCESS table is reduced to in-frame sequences with V and J assigned. These tables do not hold every clone; where another copy was compared, an unresolved V gene accounts for under half, and the others remain unexplained. V and J calls and clone size are given by that table; D and trimming were obtained from the DNA. The sample table holds under 200,000 clones, of which 82% were seen once. The ten most abundant clones make up 0.95% to 1% of the sample.

Material: PBMCs. The chain uses TRBV4-1 and TRBJ1-5, with 7 bases matching TRBD1. This sequence originates from a girl aged 2-10 years in good health and CMV-seropositive. The DNA reads TGCGCCAGCAGCCAAACCGGGACAGCCCTCAATCAGCCCCAGCATTTT. This encodes CASSQTGTALNQPQHF.